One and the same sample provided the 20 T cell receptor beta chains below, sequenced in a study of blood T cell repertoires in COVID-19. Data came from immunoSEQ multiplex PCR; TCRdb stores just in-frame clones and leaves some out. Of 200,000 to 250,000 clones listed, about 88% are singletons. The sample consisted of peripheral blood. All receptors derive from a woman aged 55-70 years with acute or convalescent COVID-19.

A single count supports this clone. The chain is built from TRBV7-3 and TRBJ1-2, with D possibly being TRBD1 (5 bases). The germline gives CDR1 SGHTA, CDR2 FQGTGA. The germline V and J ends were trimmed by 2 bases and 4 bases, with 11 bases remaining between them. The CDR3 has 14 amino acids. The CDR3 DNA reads TGTGCCAGCAGCTTAGGAGGGCAGGGCTATGGCTACACCTTC. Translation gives CASSLGGQGYGYTF. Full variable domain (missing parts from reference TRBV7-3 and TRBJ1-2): GAGVSQTPSNKVTEKGKYVELRCDPISGHTALYWYRQSLGQGPEFLIYFQGTGAADDSGLPNDRFFAVRPEGSVSTLKIQRTERGDSAVYLCASSLGGQGYGYTFGSGTRLTVV.

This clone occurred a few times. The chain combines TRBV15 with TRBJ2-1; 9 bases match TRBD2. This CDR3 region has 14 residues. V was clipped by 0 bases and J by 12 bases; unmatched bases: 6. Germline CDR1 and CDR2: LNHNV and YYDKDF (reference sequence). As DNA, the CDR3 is TGTGCCACCAGCAGAGATGCTAGCGGGGTATGGCAGTTCTTC. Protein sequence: CATSRDASGVWQFF.

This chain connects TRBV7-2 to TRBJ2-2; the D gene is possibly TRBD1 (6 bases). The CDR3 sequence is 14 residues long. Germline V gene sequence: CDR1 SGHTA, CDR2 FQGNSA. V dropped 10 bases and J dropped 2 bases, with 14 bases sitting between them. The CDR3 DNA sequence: TGTGCCACCGGGACACTCACAAACACCGGGGAGCTGTTTTTT. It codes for CATGTLTNTGELFF.

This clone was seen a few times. CDR3 nucleotides: TGTGCCAGCAGTTTTCCGGGACAGGGGCGTATTGAGCAGTTCTTC. This codes for CASSFPGQGRIEQFF. J is TRBJ2-1 and V is TRBV6-5; 10 bases align to TRBD1. CDR3 size: 15 residues. The J segment lost 9 bases and the V segment lost 4 bases, leaving 9 bases of the junction unmatched. In germline, CDR1 is MNHEY, CDR2 SVGAGI.

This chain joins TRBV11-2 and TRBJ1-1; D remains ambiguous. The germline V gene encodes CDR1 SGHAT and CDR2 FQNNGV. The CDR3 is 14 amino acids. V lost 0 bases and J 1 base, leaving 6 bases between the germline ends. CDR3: CASSLDTGNTEAFF. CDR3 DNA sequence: TGTGCCAGCAGCTTAGATACGGGGAACACTGAAGCTTTCTTT.

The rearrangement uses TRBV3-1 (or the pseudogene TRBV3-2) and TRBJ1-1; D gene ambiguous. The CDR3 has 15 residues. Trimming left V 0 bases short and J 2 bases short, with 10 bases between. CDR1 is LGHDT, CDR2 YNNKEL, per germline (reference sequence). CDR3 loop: CASSQDRRDNTEAFF. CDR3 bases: TGTGCCAGCAGCCAAGATAGAAGAGATAACACTGAAGCTTTCTTT.

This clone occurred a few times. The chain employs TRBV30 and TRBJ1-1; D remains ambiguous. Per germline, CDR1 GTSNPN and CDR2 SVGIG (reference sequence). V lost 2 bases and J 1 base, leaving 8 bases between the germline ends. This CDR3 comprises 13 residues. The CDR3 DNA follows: TGTGCCTGGAGTAACAACAGGAACACTGAAGCTTTCTTT. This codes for CAWSNNRNTEAFF.

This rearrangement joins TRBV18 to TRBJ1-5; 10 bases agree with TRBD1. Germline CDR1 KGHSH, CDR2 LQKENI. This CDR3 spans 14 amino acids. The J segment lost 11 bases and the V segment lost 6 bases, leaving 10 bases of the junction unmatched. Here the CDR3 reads CASSRQGAEGSQHF. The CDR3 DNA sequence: TGTGCCAGCTCCCGACAGGGGGCCGAGGGGTCCCAGCATTTT.

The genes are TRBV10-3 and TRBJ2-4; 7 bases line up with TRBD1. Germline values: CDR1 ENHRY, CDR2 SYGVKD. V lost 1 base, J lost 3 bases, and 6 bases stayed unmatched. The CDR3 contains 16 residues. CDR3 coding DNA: TGTGCCATCAGTGAGTACGAGGGGGCTGTCAAAAACATTCAGTACTTC. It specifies CAISEYEGAVKNIQYF.

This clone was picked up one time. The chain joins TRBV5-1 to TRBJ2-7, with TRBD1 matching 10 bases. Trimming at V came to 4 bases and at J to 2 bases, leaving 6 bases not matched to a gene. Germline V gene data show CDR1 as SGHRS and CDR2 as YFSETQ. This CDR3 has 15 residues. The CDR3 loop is CASSPGGTGAYEQYF. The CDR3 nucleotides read TGCGCCAGCAGCCCCGGCGGGACAGGGGCCTACGAGCAGTACTTC.

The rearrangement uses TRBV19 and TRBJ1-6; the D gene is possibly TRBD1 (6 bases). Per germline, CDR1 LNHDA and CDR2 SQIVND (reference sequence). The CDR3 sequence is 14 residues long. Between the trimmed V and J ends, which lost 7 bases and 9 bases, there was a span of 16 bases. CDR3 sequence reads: CASNDRSGSSPLHF. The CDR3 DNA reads TGTGCCAGTAACGACAGGAGCGGTAGTTCACCCCTCCACTTT.

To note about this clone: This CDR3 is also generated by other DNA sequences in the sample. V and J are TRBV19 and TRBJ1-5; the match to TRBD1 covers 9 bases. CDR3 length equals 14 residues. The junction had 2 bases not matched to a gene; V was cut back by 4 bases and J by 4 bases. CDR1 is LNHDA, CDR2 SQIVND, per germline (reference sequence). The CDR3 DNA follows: TGTGCCAGTAGTACGGACAGGGGAAATCAGCCCCAGCATTTT. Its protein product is CASSTDRGNQPQHF.

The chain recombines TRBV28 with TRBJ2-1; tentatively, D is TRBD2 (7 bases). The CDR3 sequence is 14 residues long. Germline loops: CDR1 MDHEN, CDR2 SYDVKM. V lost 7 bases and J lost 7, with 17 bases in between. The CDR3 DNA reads TGTGCCAGCACGGGGGCGGGAGTGTGGAATGAGCAGTTCTTC. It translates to CASTGAGVWNEQFF.

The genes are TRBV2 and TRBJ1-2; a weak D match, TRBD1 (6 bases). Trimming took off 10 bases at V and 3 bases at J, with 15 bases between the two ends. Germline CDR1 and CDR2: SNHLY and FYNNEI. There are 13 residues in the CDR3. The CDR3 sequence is CATLPTGYYGYTF. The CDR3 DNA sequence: TGTGCCACCCTGCCCACAGGGTACTATGGCTACACCTTC.

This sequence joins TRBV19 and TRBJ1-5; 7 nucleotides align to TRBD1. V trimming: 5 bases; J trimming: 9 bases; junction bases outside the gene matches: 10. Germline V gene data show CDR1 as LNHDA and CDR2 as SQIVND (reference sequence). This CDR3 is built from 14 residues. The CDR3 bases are TGTGCCAGTAGTCCGACAGGGATGAGCATGCCCCAGCATTTT. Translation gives CASSPTGMSMPQHF.

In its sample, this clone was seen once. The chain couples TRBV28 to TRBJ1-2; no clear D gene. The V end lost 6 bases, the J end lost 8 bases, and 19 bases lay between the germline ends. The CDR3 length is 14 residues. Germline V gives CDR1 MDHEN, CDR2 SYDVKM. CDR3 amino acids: CASSPQPISRGYTF. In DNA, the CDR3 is TGTGCCAGCAGCCCTCAACCCATATCGCGGGGCTACACCTTC.

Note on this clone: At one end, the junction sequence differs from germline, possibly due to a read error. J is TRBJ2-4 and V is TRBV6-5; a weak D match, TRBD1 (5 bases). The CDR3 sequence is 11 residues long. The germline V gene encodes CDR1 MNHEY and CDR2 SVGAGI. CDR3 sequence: CASTENRRSIF. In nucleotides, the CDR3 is TGTGCCAGCACCGAAAACAGGCGGAGCATCTTC.

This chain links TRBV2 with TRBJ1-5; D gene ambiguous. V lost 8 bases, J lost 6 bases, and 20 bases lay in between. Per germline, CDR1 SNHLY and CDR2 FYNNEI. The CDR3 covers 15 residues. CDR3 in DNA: TGTGCCAGCTCCCGTGAGGCGGATATAAGTCAGCCCCAGCATTTT. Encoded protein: CASSREADISQPQHF. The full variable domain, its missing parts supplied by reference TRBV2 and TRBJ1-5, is EPEVTQTPSHQVTQMGQEVILRCVPISNHLYFYWYRQILGQKVEFLVSFYNNEISEKSEIFDDQFSVERPDGSNFTLKIRSTKLEDSAMYFCASSREADISQPQHFGDGTRLSIL.

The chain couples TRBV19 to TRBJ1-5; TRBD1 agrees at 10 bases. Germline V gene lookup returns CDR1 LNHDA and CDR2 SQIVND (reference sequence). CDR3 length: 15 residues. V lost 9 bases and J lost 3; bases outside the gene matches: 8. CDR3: CASRRTGGVNQPQHF. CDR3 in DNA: TGTGCCAGCCGAAGGACAGGGGGTGTCAATCAGCCCCAGCATTTT.

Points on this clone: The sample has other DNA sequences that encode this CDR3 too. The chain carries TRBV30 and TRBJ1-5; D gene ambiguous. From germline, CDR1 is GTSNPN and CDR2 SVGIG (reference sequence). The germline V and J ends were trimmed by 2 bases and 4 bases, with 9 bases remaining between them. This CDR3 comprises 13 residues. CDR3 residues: CAWSLAGNQPQHF. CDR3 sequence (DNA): TGTGCCTGGAGTTTGGCGGGAAATCAGCCCCAGCATTTT.